The clone carrying this TCR beta chain was observed a few times. These data originate in a study of T-cell reconstitution after alpha-beta-depleted transplantation in children. During its preparation, the TCRbeta library received unique molecular identifiers. Each CDR3 protein gets one entry after TCRdb re-called the PCR reads with MiXCR. Of roughly 420,000 distinct CDR3 sequences in the sample, 15% to 20% are singletons; the top ten hold 25% to 35%. The germline V gene encodes CDR1 SGHRS and CDR2 YFSETQ. This CDR3 has 16 amino acids. V lost 1 base, J lost 3 bases, and 15 bases lay in between. The TCR originated in a boy under two years old who had a stem cell transplant for Wiskott-Aldrich syndrome, so the T cells may come from the graft donor. Source: PBMCs, mostly from graft donor cells, taken 360 days after TCRalphabeta/CD19-depleted stem cell transplant. The chain employs TRBV5-1 and TRBJ2-3; tentative D call: TRBD2 (6 bases). The CDR3 DNA is TGCGCCAGCAGCTTGAGGGGAGGAGCTCCTACAGATACGCAGTATTTT. Translating it yields CASSLRGGAPTDTQYF.